Presented here are 26 T cell receptor beta chains from one specimen sequenced in a study of cytomegalovirus exposure and HLA in healthy donors. PCR employed 60 Vbeta and 13 Jbeta primers. Only in-frame clones appear in the TCRdb table, and some are missing; sequencing was by immunoSEQ multiplex PCR. The data show about 130,000 clones, with around three quarters seen just once and under 6% held by the top ten. Sequenced input: PBMCs. The receptors here all came from a man aged 30 to 39 in good health and CMV-seronegative.

The rearrangement links TRBV19 to TRBJ2-1; 9 positions agree with TRBD2. This CDR3 spans 15 amino acids. The V segment lost 5 bases and the J segment 8 bases; nucleotides outside the gene matches: 10. The germline gives CDR1 LNHDA, CDR2 SQIVND (reference sequence). The CDR3: CASSPRIAGVYEQFF. In nucleotides, the CDR3 is TGTGCCAGTAGTCCACGGATAGCGGGAGTGTATGAGCAGTTCTTC.

CDR3 protein: CASSLYSARAQETQYF. DNA for the CDR3: TGTGCCAGCAGTTTATATTCCGCCAGGGCCCAAGAGACCCAGTACTTC. The chain links TRBV27 to TRBJ2-5; a possible D gene is TRBD1 (5 bases). Germline loops: CDR1 MNHEY, CDR2 SMNVEV (reference sequence). V was clipped by 1 base and J by 1 base, with 13 bases between them. The length of the CDR3 is 16 residues.

In this sample, this clone turned up a few times. The rearrangement links TRBV28 to TRBJ1-6; D possibly corresponds to TRBD1 (5 bases). V dropped 6 bases and J dropped 0 bases, with 9 bases sitting between them. Germline V lookup: CDR1 MDHEN, CDR2 SYDVKM. The length of the CDR3 is 15 residues. CDR3 DNA sequence: TGTGCCAGCAGAATAACAGGCTCCTATAATTCACCCCTCCACTTT. Amino acids: CASRITGSYNSPLHF.

This chain uses TRBV6-4 with TRBJ2-7; maybe TRBD1 (5 bases). This CDR3 contains 17 residues. Germline lookup yields CDR1 MRHNA and CDR2 SNTAGT. V gave up 0 bases and J gave up 4 bases, with 19 bases separating them. For the CDR3, the DNA is TGTGCCAGCAGTGACTCGTGGGTTCGACAGATCAAGTACGAGCAGTACTTC. Translated, it gives CASSDSWVRQIKYEQYF.

The chain employs TRBV18 and TRBJ2-7; 16 positions agree with TRBD2. Germline V gives CDR1 KGHSH, CDR2 LQKENI. The junction had 6 bases not matched to a gene; V was cut back by 4 bases and J by 0 bases. This CDR3 region has 18 residues. Written as DNA, the CDR3 is TGTGCCAGCTCACACGGGACTAGCGGGAGGGAGAGCTCCTACGAGCAGTACTTC. It is translated as CASSHGTSGRESSYEQYF.

The V and J genes are TRBV5-4 and TRBJ1-1; 8 bases line up with TRBD1. This CDR3 contains 16 residues. CDR1 is SGHNT and CDR2 is YYREEE in the germline V gene (reference sequence). Losses at the gene ends were 0 bases for V and 2 bases for J; bases not matched to a gene: 6. CDR3 loop: CASSLAGGAYNTEAFF. As DNA, the CDR3 is TGTGCCAGCAGCTTGGCAGGGGGCGCCTACAACACTGAAGCTTTCTTT.

The V gene is TRBV7-2, the J gene TRBJ2-1; 10 nucleotides agree with TRBD2. Trimming at V came to 2 bases and at J to 7 bases, leaving 8 bases not matched to a gene. The germline V gene encodes CDR1 SGHTA and CDR2 FQGNSA. CDR3 length: 16 residues. Here the CDR3 reads CASSLFQRGGLNEQFF. The DNA for the CDR3 is TGTGCCAGCAGCTTATTCCAGCGGGGGGGCTTAAATGAGCAGTTCTTC.

This chain joins TRBV30 and TRBJ2-2; 9 nucleotides match TRBD2. J lost 1 base, V lost 4 bases, and 7 bases had no gene match. The CDR3 has 16 amino acids. Looked up from germline, CDR1 is GTSNPN and CDR2 is SVGIG (reference sequence). CDR3 loop: CAWKASGTLNTGELFF. The CDR3 DNA is TGTGCCTGGAAGGCTAGCGGGACGTTGAACACCGGGGAGCTGTTTTTT.

V gene TRBV2 combines with J gene TRBJ1-5, with TRBD1 as a possible D gene (5 bases). CDR1 and CDR2 (germline): SNHLY, FYNNEI. The CDR3 covers 13 residues. Trimming shortened V by 4 bases and J by 3 bases, and 7 bases separated the two germline ends. The CDR3 DNA sequence: TGTGCCAGCAGTGGACAGAACAATCAGCCCCAGCATTTT. Translating gives CASSGQNNQPQHF.

To note about this clone: One end of the junction does not line up with germline, which may come from a read error. This chain links TRBV4-1 with TRBJ1-4; D is possibly TRBD1 (5 bases). The CDR3 length is 15 residues. The germline CDR1 and CDR2 sequences are MGHRA and YSYEKL. CDR3 nucleotides: TGCGCCAGCAGCCCCGCCGGGACTAGGGGAGAAAAACCGTTTTTT. It is translated as CASSPAGTRGEKPFF.

The V call is TRBV7-3, the J call TRBJ1-1; 7 positions agree with TRBD1. V shed 1 base and J 4 bases; nucleotides not matched to a gene: 3. The CDR3 has 14 residues. Germline V gene lookup returns CDR1 SGHTA and CDR2 FQGTGA. The DNA of the CDR3 is TGTGCCAGCAGCTTAAATTCAGGGGGCACTGAAGCTTTCTTT. Protein sequence: CASSLNSGGTEAFF. The variable domain in full, with the rest retrieved from reference TRBV7-3 and TRBJ1-1, is GAGVSQTPSNKVTEKGKYVELRCDPISGHTALYWYRQSLGQGPEFLIYFQGTGAADDSGLPNDRFFAVRPEGSVSTLKIQRTERGDSAVYLCASSLNSGGTEAFFGQGTRLTVV.

The J gene is TRBJ2-6, the V gene TRBV30; maybe TRBD1 (7 bases). The V end lost 0 bases, the J end lost 13 bases, and 13 bases lay between the germline ends. Germline assignment: CDR1 GTSNPN and CDR2 SVGIG (reference sequence). The CDR3 consists of 13 residues. The CDR3 is CAWSVPRGEVLTF. The CDR3 coding sequence is TGTGCCTGGAGTGTGCCCAGGGGGGAGGTCCTGACTTTC.

The genes are TRBV29-1 and TRBJ2-7, with TRBD1 identical over 9 bases. CDR3 length equals 12 residues. Germline values: CDR1 SQVTM, CDR2 ANQGSEA. V shed 6 bases, J shed 6 bases, and the junction held 6 bases outside the gene matches. This chain's CDR3 is CSVRDRDFEQYF. For the CDR3, the DNA is TGCAGCGTCCGGGACAGGGATTTCGAGCAGTACTTC.

This clone was recorded only once. The rearrangement uses TRBV6-1 and TRBJ1-6, with a possible D match to TRBD1 (6 bases). The V gene's germline CDR1 is MNHNS and CDR2 SASEGT. The CDR3 consists of 14 residues. Deletions cut 6 bases from V and 5 bases from J, with 11 bases between. CDR3 nucleotides: TGTGCCAGCAGCAGACAGGAGAATAATTCACCCCTCCACTTT. It translates to CASSRQENNSPLHF.

This clone was counted between two and nine times. This chain links TRBV7-2 with TRBJ2-5, with TRBD2 matching 7 bases. The CDR3 runs to 11 residues. The V segment lost 5 bases and the J segment 7 bases; nucleotides outside the gene matches: 1. Germline values: CDR1 SGHTA, CDR2 FQGNSA. In DNA form, the CDR3 reads TGTGCCAGCAGCCCGGGGGGGACCCAGTACTTC. This translates into CASSPGGTQYF.

V and J are TRBV7-9 and TRBJ2-5; TRBD2 aligns across 8 bases. The length of the CDR3 is 15 residues. V was pared by 3 bases and J by 1 base, with 4 bases of the junction left unmatched. Germline loops: CDR1 SEHNR, CDR2 FQNEAQ (reference sequence). CDR3 coding DNA: TGTGCCAGCAGCTTGAGAGGGACTAGCCAAGAGACCCAGTACTTC. This sequence encodes CASSLRGTSQETQYF.

This clone was detected a few times. This sequence joins TRBV6-5 and TRBJ2-2; D not resolved. CDR3 size: 12 residues. The V and J ends lost 7 bases and 1 base respectively, with 4 bases between them. Germline CDR1 is MNHEY and CDR2 is SVGAGI. CDR3 DNA sequence: TGTGCCAGCACCGGGAACACCGGGGAGCTGTTTTTT. As protein: CASTGNTGELFF.

CDR3 loop: CASSPNSGSGNTIYF. CDR3 nucleotides: TGCGCCAGCAGTCCGAACAGCGGCTCTGGAAACACCATATATTTT. The V gene is TRBV5-1, the J gene TRBJ1-3; D is undetermined. CDR1 is SGHRS and CDR2 is YFSETQ in the germline V gene. V dropped 5 bases and J dropped 0 bases, with 12 bases sitting between them. The CDR3 extends over 15 amino acids.

The gene calls are TRBV5-1 and TRBJ2-2; D is uncertain. V shed 2 bases and J shed 3 bases, with 8 bases lying between them. Germline V gene lookup returns CDR1 SGHRS and CDR2 YFSETQ. The CDR3 runs to 14 residues. CDR3 amino acids: CASSFSIDTGELFF. Written as DNA, the CDR3 is TGCGCCAGCAGCTTCAGTATCGACACCGGGGAGCTGTTTTTT. Based on the CDR3 plus reference TRBV5-1 and TRBJ2-2, the full variable domain is KAGVTQTPRYLIKTRGQQVTLSCSPISGHRSVSWYQQTPGQGLQFLFEYFSETQRNKGNFPGRFSGRQFSNSRSEMNVSTLELGDSALYLCASSFSIDTGELFFGEGSRLTVL.

The chain has TRBV29-1 and TRBJ2-5, with D possibly being TRBD1 (5 bases). The J call is uncertain, as TRBJ2-7 better fits the DNA end. The CDR3 is 12 amino acids. Germline values: CDR1 SQVTM, CDR2 ANQGSEA. DNA of the CDR3: TGCAGCGTCCGAGACAGCACCAACGAGCAGTACTTC. It yields the protein CSVRDSTNEQYF.

The rearrangement joins TRBV15 to TRBJ1-2; D is ambiguous. V lost 5 bases, J lost 8 bases, and 9 bases lay in between. CDR1 and CDR2 from the germline V gene are LNHNV and YYDKDF (reference sequence). The CDR3 totals 11 residues. This CDR3 reads CATSWIGGYTF. The CDR3 coding sequence is TGTGCCACCAGCTGGATCGGGGGCTACACCTTC.

The sample holds a few counts of this clone. The chain recombines TRBV27 with TRBJ1-5, with TRBD1 matching over 7 bases. Germline V gene data show CDR1 as MNHEY and CDR2 as SMNVEV (reference sequence). The junction had 8 bases not matched to a gene; V was cut back by 6 bases and J by 6 bases. There are 14 residues in the CDR3. The CDR3: CASRLRGYGQPQHF. In nucleotides, the CDR3 is TGTGCCAGCAGGCTCAGGGGGTACGGTCAGCCCCAGCATTTT.

This clone turned up a few times. This chain joins TRBV19 and TRBJ2-2; 7 bases map to TRBD1. Per the germline V gene, CDR1 is LNHDA and CDR2 is SQIVND (reference sequence). V shed 3 bases and J 4 bases; nucleotides not matched to a gene: 2. The CDR3 length is 14 residues. The CDR3 DNA sequence: TGTGCCAGTAGTATGGGACAGATCACCGGGGAGCTGTTTTTT. Protein sequence: CASSMGQITGELFF.

This clone occurred a few times. The DNA of the CDR3 is TGTGCCAGCAGCTTCCGGGGGAGCTCCTACGAGCAGTACTTC. It encodes CASSFRGSSYEQYF. The J gene is TRBJ2-7, the V gene TRBV5-6; D possibly corresponds to TRBD2 (6 bases). The CDR3 totals 14 residues. Germline CDR1 SGHDT, CDR2 YYEEEE. V lost 2 bases and J 0 bases, leaving 9 bases between the germline ends.

The chain links TRBV7-2 to TRBJ1-6, with a tentative D call TRBD1 (6 bases). Germline CDR1 and CDR2: SGHTA and FQGNSA. The CDR3 is made up of 16 amino acids. Trimming removed 5 bases from V and 0 bases from J, with 11 bases in between. The CDR3 region has the DNA TGTGCCAGCAGCGCCACAGGGAGCTCCTATAATTCACCCCTCCACTTT. It encodes CASSATGSSYNSPLHF.

This clone was seen a few times. The chain joins TRBV28 to TRBJ2-5; D is unclear. V lost 7 bases, J lost 0 bases, and 9 bases lay in between. Germline loops: CDR1 MDHEN, CDR2 SYDVKM. This CDR3 spans 13 amino acids. The CDR3 is CASKLHHQETQYF. CDR3 in DNA: TGTGCCAGCAAATTACACCACCAAGAGACCCAGTACTTC. Full variable domain (remainder filled in from reference TRBV28 and TRBJ2-5): DVKVTQSSRYLVKRTGEKVFLECVQDMDHENMFWYRQDPGLGLRLIYFSYDVKMKEKGDIPEGYSVSREKKERFSLILESASTNQTSMYLCASKLHHQETQYFGPGTRLLVL.